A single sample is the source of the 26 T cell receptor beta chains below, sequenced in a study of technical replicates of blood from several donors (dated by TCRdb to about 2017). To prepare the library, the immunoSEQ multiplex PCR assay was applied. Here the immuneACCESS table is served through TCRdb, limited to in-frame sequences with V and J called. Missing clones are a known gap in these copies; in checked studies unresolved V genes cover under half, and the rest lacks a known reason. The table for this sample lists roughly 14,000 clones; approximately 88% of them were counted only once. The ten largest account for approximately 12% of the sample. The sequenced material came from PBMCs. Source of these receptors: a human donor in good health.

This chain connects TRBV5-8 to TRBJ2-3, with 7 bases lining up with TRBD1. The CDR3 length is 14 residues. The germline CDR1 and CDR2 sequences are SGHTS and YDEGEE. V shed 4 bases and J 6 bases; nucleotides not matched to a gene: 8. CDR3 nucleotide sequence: TGTGCCAGCAGCCTTCGACAGGGTGGGGATACGCAGTATTTT. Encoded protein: CASSLRQGGDTQYF. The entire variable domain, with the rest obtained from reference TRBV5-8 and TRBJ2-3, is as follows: EAGVTQSPTHLIKTRGQQATLRCSPISGHTSVYWYQQALGLGLQFLLWYDEGEERNRGNFPPRFSGRQFPNYSSELNVNALELEDSALYLCASSLRQGGDTQYFGPGTRLTVL.

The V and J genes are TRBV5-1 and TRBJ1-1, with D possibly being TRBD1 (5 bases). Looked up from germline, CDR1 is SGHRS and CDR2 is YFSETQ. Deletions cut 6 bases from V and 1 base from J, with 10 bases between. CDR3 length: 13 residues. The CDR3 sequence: CASTEDTNTEAFF. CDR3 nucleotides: TGCGCCAGCACCGAGGACACGAACACTGAAGCTTTCTTT.

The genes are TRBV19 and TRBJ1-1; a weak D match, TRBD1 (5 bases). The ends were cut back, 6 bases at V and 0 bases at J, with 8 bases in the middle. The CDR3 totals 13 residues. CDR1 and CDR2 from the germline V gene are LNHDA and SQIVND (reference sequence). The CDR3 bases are TGTGCCAGTAGGGGACTGCTGAACACTGAAGCTTTCTTT. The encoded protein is CASRGLLNTEAFF. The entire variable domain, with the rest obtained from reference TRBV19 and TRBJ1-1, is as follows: DGGITQSPKYLFRKEGQNVTLSCEQNLNHDAMYWYRQDPGQGLRLIYYSQIVNDFQKGDIAEGYSVSREKKESFPLTVTSAQKNPTAFYLCASRGLLNTEAFFGQGTRLTVV.

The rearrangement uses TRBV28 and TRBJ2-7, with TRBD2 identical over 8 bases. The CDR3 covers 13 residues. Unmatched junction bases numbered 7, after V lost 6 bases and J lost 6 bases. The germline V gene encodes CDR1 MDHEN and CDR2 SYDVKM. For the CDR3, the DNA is TGTGCCAGCAGGCTGGGACTAGACAGCGAGCAGTACTTC. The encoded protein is CASRLGLDSEQYF. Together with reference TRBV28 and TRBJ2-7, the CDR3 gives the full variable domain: DVKVTQSSRYLVKRTGEKVFLECVQDMDHENMFWYRQDPGLGLRLIYFSYDVKMKEKGDIPEGYSVSREKKERFSLILESASTNQTSMYLCASRLGLDSEQYFGPGTRLTVT.

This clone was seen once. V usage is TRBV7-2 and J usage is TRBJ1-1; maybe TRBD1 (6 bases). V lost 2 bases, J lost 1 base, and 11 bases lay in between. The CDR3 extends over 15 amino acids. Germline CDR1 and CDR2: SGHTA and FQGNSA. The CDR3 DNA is TGTGCCAGCAGCTTACAGGGGAGGGGGAACACTGAAGCTTTCTTT. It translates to CASSLQGRGNTEAFF.

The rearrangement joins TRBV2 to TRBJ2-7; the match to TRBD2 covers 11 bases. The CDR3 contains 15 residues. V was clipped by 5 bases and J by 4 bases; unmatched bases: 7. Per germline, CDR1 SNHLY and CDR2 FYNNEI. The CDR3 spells CASSRSGTSGYEQYF. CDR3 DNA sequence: TGTGCCAGCAGTCGCTCCGGGACTAGCGGATACGAGCAGTACTTC.

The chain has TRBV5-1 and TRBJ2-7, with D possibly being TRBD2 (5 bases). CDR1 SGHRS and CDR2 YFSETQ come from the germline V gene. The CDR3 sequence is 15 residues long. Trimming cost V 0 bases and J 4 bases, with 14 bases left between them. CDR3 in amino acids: CASSLGASPDYEQYF. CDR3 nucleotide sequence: TGCGCCAGCAGCTTGGGGGCTAGCCCTGATTACGAGCAGTACTTC.

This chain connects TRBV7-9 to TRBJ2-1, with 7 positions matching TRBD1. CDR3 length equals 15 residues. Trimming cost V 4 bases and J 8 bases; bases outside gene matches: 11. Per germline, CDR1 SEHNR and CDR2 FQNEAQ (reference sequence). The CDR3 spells CASSSPETGFYEQFF. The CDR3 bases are TGTGCCAGCAGCTCGCCGGAGACAGGGTTCTATGAGCAGTTCTTC.

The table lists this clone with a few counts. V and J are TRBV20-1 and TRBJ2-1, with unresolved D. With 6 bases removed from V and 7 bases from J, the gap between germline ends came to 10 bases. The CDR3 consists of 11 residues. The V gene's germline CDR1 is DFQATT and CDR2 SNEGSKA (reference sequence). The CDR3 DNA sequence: TGCAGTGCCCCCGCGGTAAATGAGCAGTTCTTC. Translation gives CSAPAVNEQFF.

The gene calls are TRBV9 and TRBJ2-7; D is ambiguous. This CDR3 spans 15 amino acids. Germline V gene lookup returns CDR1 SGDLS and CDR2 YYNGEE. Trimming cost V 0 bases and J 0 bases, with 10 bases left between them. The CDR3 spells CASSVGMESSYEQYF. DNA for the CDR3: TGTGCCAGCAGCGTAGGTATGGAGAGCTCCTACGAGCAGTACTTC. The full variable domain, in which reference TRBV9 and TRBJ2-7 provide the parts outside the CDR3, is DSGVTQTPKHLITATGQRVTLRCSPRSGDLSVYWYQQSLDQGLQFLIQYYNGEERAKGNILERFSAQQFPDLHSELNLSSLELGDSALYFCASSVGMESSYEQYFGPGTRLTVT.

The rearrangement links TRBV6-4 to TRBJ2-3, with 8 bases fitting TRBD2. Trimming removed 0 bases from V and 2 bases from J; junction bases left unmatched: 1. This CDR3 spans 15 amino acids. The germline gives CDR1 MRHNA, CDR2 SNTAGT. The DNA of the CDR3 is TGTGCCAGCAGTGACTCAGCGGGAGCCACAGATACGCAGTATTTT. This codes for CASSDSAGATDTQYF.

DNA of the CDR3: TGTGCCAGCAGTGAAGGGGAGTACAATGAGCAGTTCTTC. The encoded protein is CASSEGEYNEQFF. The chain recombines TRBV6-1 with TRBJ2-1; possible D gene TRBD2, 5 bases. The CDR3 covers 13 residues. V shed 1 base and J shed 4 bases, with 5 bases lying between them. Germline V lookup: CDR1 MNHNS, CDR2 SASEGT.

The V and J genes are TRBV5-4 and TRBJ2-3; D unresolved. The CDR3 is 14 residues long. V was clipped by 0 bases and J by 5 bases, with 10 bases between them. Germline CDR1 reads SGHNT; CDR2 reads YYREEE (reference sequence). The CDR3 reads CASSLETLGDTQYF. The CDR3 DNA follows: TGTGCCAGCAGCTTGGAAACCCTCGGAGATACGCAGTATTTT.

In DNA, the CDR3 is TGTGCCAGCAGCTTAGAGGCGGGACAGGGAAACTATGGCTACACCTTC. This codes for CASSLEAGQGNYGYTF. This chain uses TRBV11-2 with TRBJ1-2, with TRBD1 matching over 9 bases. Germline CDR1 is SGHAT and CDR2 is FQNNGV. V lost 0 bases to trimming and J lost 2 bases; unmatched junction nucleotides: 4. The length of the CDR3 is 16 residues.

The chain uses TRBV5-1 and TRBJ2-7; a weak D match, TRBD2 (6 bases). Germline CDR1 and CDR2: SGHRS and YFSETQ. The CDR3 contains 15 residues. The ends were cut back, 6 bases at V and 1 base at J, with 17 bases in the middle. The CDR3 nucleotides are TGCGCCAGCAACCGGCTTTCGCTAGCGTCCTACGAGCAGTACTTC. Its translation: CASNRLSLASYEQYF.

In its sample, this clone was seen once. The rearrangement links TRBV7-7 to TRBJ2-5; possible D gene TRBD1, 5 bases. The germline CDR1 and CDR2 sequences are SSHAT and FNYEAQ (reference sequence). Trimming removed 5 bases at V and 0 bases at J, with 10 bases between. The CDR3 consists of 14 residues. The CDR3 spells CASSRTKYQETQYF. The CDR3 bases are TGTGCCAGCAGCCGGACAAAGTACCAAGAGACCCAGTACTTC.

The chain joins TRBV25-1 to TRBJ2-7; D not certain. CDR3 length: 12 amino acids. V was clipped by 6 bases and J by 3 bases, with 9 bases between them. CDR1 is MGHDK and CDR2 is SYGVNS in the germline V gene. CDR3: CASSPGFYEQYF. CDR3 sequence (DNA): TGTGCCAGCAGCCCCGGGTTCTACGAGCAGTACTTC.

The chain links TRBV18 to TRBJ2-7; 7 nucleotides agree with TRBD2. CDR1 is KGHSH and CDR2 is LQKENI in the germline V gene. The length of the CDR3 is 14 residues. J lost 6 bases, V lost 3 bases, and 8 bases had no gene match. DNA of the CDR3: TGTGCCAGCTCACCCCGGGGGGAGTCTCGCGAGCAGTACTTC. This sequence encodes CASSPRGESREQYF.

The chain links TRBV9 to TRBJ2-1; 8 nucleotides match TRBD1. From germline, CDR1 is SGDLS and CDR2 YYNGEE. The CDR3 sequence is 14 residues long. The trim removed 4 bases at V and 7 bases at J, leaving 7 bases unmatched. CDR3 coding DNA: TGTGCCAGCAGCCCAGGACAGGGCACGAATGAGCAGTTCTTC. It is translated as CASSPGQGTNEQFF.

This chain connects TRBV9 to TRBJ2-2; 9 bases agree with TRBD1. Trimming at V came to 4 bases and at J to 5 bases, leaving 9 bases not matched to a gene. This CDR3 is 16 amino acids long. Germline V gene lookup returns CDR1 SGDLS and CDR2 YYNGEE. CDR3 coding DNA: TGTGCCAGCAGCTTCCGACAGGGGGAAAGAACCGGGGAGCTGTTTTTT. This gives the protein CASSFRQGERTGELFF.

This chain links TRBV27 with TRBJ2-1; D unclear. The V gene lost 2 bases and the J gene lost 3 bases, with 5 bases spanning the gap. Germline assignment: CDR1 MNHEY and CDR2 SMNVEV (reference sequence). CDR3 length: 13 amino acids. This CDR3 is CASSLTGYNEQFF. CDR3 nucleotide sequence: TGTGCCAGCAGTTTAACGGGCTACAATGAGCAGTTCTTC.

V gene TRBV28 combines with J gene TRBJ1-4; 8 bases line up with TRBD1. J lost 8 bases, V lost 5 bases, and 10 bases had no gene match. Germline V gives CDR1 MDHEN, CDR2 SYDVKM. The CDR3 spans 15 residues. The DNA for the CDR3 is TGTGCCAGCAGTCCCGGACAGGGCCCTGAGGAAAAACTGTTTTTT. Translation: CASSPGQGPEEKLFF.

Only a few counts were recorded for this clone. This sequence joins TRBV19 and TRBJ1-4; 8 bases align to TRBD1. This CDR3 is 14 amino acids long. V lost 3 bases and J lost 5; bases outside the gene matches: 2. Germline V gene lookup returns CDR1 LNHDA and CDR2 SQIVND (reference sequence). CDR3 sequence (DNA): TGTGCCAGTAGTATGGACAGGGCAAATGAAAAACTGTTTTTT. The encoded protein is CASSMDRANEKLFF.

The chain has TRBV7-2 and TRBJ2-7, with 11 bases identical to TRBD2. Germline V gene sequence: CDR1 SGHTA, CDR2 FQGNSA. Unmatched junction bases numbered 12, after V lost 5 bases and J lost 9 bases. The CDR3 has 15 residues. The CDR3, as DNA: TGTGCCAGCAGCCGGCAGGGACTAGCGGAAGGGGGGCAGTACTTC. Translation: CASSRQGLAEGGQYF.

The CDR3 nucleotides read TGTGCCAGCTCACCACCTTATAAGGGGGCGCAGAAGCATGGCTACACCTTC. It translates to CASSPPYKGAQKHGYTF. The J gene is TRBJ1-2, the V gene TRBV18; TRBD1 aligns across 7 bases. J was trimmed by 6 bases and V by 0 bases; bases with no gene match: 13. Germline V gene sequence: CDR1 KGHSH, CDR2 LQKENI. This CDR3 has 17 amino acids.

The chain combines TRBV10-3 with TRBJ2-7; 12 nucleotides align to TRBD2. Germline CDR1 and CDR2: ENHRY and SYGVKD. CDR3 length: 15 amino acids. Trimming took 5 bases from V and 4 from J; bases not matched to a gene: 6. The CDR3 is CAISNAGTSGYEQYF. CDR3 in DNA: TGTGCCATCAGTAACGCAGGGACTAGCGGGTACGAGCAGTACTTC.